The present entry profiles one TCR beta chain with its context. Sequenced by immunoSEQ multiplex PCR; TCRdb stores in-frame clones only, minus some. The sample contains roughly 9,000 clones, over 85% of which appear only once. This record comes from a study of T cell clonotyping in hematopoietic cell transplantation. Sequencing was performed on PBMCs, taken 100 days after allogeneic stem cell transplant. The sequence derives from a male patient between 50 and 60 years old who had an allogeneic stem cell transplant from a related donor, so T cells may come from the graft donor. Some clones in this sample may be carry-over from other donors' samples.

Written as DNA, the CDR3 is TGTGCCAGCAGTTTTGCGGGATCCTACGAGCAGTACTTC. Amino acids: CASSFAGSYEQYF. The chain links TRBV27 to TRBJ2-7, with a possible D match to TRBD2 (6 bases). Germline CDR1 MNHEY, CDR2 SMNVEV (reference sequence). The length of the CDR3 is 13 residues. V lost 3 bases and J 1 base, leaving 7 bases between the germline ends.